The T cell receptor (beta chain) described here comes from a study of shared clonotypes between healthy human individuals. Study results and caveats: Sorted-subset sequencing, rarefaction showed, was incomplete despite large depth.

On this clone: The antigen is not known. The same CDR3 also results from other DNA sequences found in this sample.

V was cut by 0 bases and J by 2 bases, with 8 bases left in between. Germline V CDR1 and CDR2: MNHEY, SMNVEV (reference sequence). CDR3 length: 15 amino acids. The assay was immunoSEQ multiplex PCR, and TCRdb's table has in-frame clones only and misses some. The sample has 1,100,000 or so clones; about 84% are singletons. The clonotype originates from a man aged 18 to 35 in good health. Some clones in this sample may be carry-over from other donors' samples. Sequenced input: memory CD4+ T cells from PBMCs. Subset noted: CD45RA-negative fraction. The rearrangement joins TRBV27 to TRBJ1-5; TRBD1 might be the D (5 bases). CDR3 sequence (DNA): TGTGCCAGCAGTTTATCGGGGGTGGGCAATCAGCCCCAGCATTTT. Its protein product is CASSLSGVGNQPQHF.